This record concerns one TCR beta chain sequence. The antigen it binds to is not known. At one boundary the junction diverges from the germline segment, which might be a read error. This specimen's time point label, per the study, means: baseline before first vaccination. Vaccinee samples were obtained from the UK trials COV001 and COV002, which included a single-blind randomized controlled phase 2/3 trial of AZD1222 (ChAdOx1 nCoV-19) in healthy adults. For TCRbeta chain sequencing, PBMC samples were collected from trial participants at day 0 and at day 28 after the second dose. The CDR3 regions of human TCRbeta chains were analyzed by immunosequencing. The source study handled its data this way. Repertoire TCRs were matched against a reference library of SARS-CoV-2-specific TCRs generated with the MIRA antigen-specificity platform. Breadth was defined as the fraction of unique TCRs that were SARS-CoV-2-associated, and depth was defined as the fraction of total T cells that were SARS-CoV-2-associated. Using the MIRA data, each spike-specific TCR was mapped to the spike region that the TCR reacts to and placed in a CD4 or CD8 class. Log10-transformed breadth and depth values were compared by one-way ANOVA with Sidak's multiple comparisons tests. What TCRdb holds here is the immuneACCESS table cut down to in-frame rearrangements. Part of the clones is not present; checked against another copy, under half of the missing clones reflect an unresolved V gene, and the others are unexplained. D and trimming were read from the DNA, whereas the V and J calls and clone size are those reported in that table. Present in this sample are 85,000 to 90,000 clones, roughly 87% of which were seen just once. Clones ranked in the top ten supply around 5.8% of the sample.

These data come from a study of T cell responses to AZD1222 COVID-19 vaccine (dated by TCRdb to 2020 to 2022). General notes on the study: Because spike-specific TCR depth and breadth did not differ between the two schedules, AZD1222 recipients who got a second dose at roughly 4 weeks were pooled with those who got a second dose at roughly 12 weeks. TCR sequencing covered 230 to 250 trial participants: 207 given two doses of AZD1222 and about 26 given two doses of MenACWY control vaccine. Trial participants were enrolled by age into 18-55, 56-69 and 70-plus year subgroups, with 148, 28 and 57 TCR-sequenced participants respectively.

Overall results and qualifications from the work: Conclusions about previously exposed vaccinees are limited because only six or seven AZD1222 recipients were SARS-CoV-2 seropositive at baseline. Because no day 14 peak-response samples were available, the repertoires could be characterized only after the peak T cell response. Spike-specific TCR breadth and depth rose significantly after two AZD1222 doses compared with day 0 and with MenACWY recipients. In the small 56-69-year group, the increase in depth fell short of significance, most likely because of low power. Reportedly, close to half of the unique spike-specific TCRs recognized epitopes lying outside the regions that are mutated in the B.1.351 and B.1.1.7 variants. Vaccine-associated CD4 TCRs spanned the whole spike protein, with dominant responses in regions 160-218 and 743-854. Participants were mostly white British and included more females than males, and it was suggested by the authors that clonal diversity may have been underestimated.

This TCR came from an adult in good health. The starting material was peripheral blood, obtained on day 0 of AZD1222 vaccination.

The sequence in DNA is TGTGCCAGCAGCCAAGGCGGGACAGGCAATCAACCCCAGCATTTT. Translated, it reads CASSQGGTGNQPQHF. This chain is built from TRBV3-1 (or the pseudogene TRBV3-2) and TRBJ1-5; 8 central bases correspond to TRBD1. As encoded in the germline V gene (reference sequence), CDR1 is LGHDT while CDR2 is YNNKEL. The CDR3 starts with the cysteine, ends with the phenylalanine, and has 15 residues. The retained sequence is limited to the CDR3, 45 bases, with the frame set at the first base.